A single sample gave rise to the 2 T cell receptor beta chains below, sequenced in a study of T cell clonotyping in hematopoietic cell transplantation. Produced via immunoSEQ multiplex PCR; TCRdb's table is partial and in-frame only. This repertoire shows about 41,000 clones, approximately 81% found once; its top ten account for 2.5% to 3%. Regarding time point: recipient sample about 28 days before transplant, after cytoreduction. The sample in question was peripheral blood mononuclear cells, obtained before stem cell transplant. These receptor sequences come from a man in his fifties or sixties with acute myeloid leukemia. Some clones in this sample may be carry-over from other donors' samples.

CDR3 bases: TGTGCCATCAGTGAAGTGGATAACTATGGCTACACCTTC. Protein product: CAISEVDNYGYTF. The chain joins TRBV10-3 to TRBJ1-2; D is unclear. The ends were cut back, 3 bases at V and 1 base at J, with 6 bases in the middle. The CDR3 consists of 13 residues. Germline V gene data show CDR1 as ENHRY and CDR2 as SYGVKD.

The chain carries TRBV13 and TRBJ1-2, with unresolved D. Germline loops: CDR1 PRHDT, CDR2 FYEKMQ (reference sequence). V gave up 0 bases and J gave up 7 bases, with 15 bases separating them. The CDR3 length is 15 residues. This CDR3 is CASSLGGVGRSGYTF. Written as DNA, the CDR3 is TGTGCCAGCAGCTTAGGAGGAGTTGGTCGCTCTGGCTACACCTTC.